This TCR beta chain was recorded in a study of CD8+ T cells in alopecia areata. Alopecia areata patients provided lesional scalp punch biopsies and peripheral blood. The researchers isolated CD4+ and CD8+ T cells from PBMCs by sorting. About this clone: Its antigen is unknown.

As the sequencing template, cDNA was produced by extracting RNA and reverse transcribing it. The method was immunoSEQ multiplex PCR; TCRdb's version includes in-frame clones alone and lacks a portion of them. The top ten clones hold around 1.2% of a sample with around 250,000 clones, around two thirds of them seen once. The V gene lost 2 bases and the J gene lost 2 bases, with 9 bases spanning the gap. Germline-derived CDR1 and CDR2 are SGHTA and FQGTGA. This CDR3 contains 15 residues. Study outcomes and limitations: Scalp sequencing captures resident alphabeta T cells of normal skin too.

Specimen: CD4+ T cells sorted from blood, collected at week 0. This TCR was recovered from a human donor with alopecia areata. V and J are TRBV7-3 and TRBJ2-2, with D maybe TRBD1 (5 bases). The CDR3 DNA follows: TGTGCCAGCAGCTTATTAGGGGTTAACACCGGGGAGCTGTTTTTT. Encoded protein: CASSLLGVNTGELFF.